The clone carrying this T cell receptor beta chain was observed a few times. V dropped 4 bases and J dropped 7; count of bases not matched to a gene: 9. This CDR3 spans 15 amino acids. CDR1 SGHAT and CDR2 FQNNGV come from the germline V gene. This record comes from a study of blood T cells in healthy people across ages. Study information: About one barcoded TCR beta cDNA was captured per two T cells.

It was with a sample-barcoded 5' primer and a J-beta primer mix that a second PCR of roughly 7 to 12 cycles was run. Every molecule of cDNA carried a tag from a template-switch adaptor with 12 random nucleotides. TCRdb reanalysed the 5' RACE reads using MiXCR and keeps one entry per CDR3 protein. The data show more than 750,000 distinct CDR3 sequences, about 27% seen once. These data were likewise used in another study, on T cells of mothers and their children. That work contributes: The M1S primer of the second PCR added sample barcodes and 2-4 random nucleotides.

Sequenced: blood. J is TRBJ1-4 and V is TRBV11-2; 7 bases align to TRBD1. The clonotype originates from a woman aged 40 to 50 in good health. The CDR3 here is CASSSPGQYSEKLFF. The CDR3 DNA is TGTGCCAGCAGCTCACCGGGACAGTATAGTGAAAAACTGTTTTTT.